The rows below give T cell receptor beta chains drawn from one sample of a study of blood T cell repertoires in COVID-19. TCRdb's table, derived via immunoSEQ multiplex PCR, lists solely in-frame clones and lacks some. The sample records 85,000 to 95,000 clones, around 88% being singletons. Sequencing was carried out using peripheral blood. These receptor sequences come from a woman at least 80 years old with acute or convalescent COVID-19. Both conserved end residues are part of each CDR3. Fields, in order: V gene, D gene, J gene, CDR3 protein. D genes are given only for firm matches.

TRBV19,TRBD1,TRBJ2-2,CASTKTGAWNTGELFF
TRBV5-1,-,TRBJ2-7,CASSLAEGGGEQYF
TRBV25-1,-,TRBJ1-1,CASSLPTGSVPAFF
TRBV6-5,TRBD2,TRBJ2-3,CASSWTSGGADTQYF
TRBV7-8,TRBD2,TRBJ2-2,CASSLGGGRTGELFF
TRBV5-6,-,TRBJ1-2,CASSLEGGGYGYTF
TRBV6-5,TRBD1,TRBJ2-2,CASRGQGAIGELFF
TRBV7-2,TRBD1,TRBJ1-1,CASSPLQGVNTEAFF
TRBV2,TRBD2,TRBJ2-3,CASSTAGAPFTDTQYF
TRBV21-1,-,TRBJ1-1,CASSNGLVGTGAPEAFF
TRBV27,-,TRBJ1-1,CASSLRGSAEAFF
TRBV24-1,-,TRBJ1-2,CATSGGSNYGYTF
TRBV2,TRBD2,TRBJ2-3,CASSKRLAGGSDTQYF
TRBV2,TRBD1,TRBJ1-2,CASNRQGSYGYTF
TRBV7-9,TRBD1,TRBJ1-1,CASSQGQGPEAFF
TRBV7-9,TRBD1,TRBJ2-1,CASSKQGSYNEQFF
TRBV2,-,TRBJ2-5,CASSVQAGEYF
TRBV5-1,-,TRBJ2-2,CASSLTPNTGELFF
TRBV5-1,TRBD1,TRBJ2-1,CASNPRTGGTYNEQFF
TRBV6-5,-,TRBJ1-5,CASRKDSYSNQPQHF
TRBV23-1,TRBD1,TRBJ1-4,CASTGQGAEKLFF
TRBV18,-,TRBJ2-6,CASSPGLISGANVLTF
TRBV3-1/TRBV3-2,TRBD1,TRBJ1-2,CASSQQQGAGGYTF
TRBV9,-,TRBJ1-2,CASSVARESYGYTF
TRBV12-5,TRBD2,TRBJ2-5,CASGLVRGGWETQYF
TRBV5-1,TRBD1,TRBJ2-2,CASSRTGGTGELFF
TRBV30,-,TRBJ1-6,CALALADNSPLHF
TRBV10-3,TRBD2,TRBJ2-5,CAISESGPGLGGETQYF
TRBV5-1,TRBD2,TRBJ2-1,CASSSGPGGSNEQFF
TRBV6-5,-,TRBJ1-6,CASRPAQSYNSPLHF
TRBV11-2,TRBD2,TRBJ2-5,CASRIHSGGEETQYF
TRBV5-6,TRBD2,TRBJ2-5,CASSLTPSGETQYF
TRBV10-3,TRBD1,TRBJ1-3,CAISVQGAGNTIYF
TRBV3-1/TRBV3-2,-,TRBJ2-7,CASSQDRVSYEQYF
TRBV2,-,TRBJ2-2,CASSSSPGVPGELFF
TRBV5-1,-,TRBJ1-3,CASRLGDYSGNTIYF